Each of the 28 T cell receptor beta chains below was sequenced from the same sample in a study of cytomegalovirus exposure and HLA in healthy donors. The PCR contained 60 Vbeta and 13 Jbeta primers. The method was immunoSEQ multiplex PCR; TCRdb's version includes in-frame clones alone and lacks a portion of them. Of 150,000 to 180,000 clones detected, around 80% appear once; the ten largest clones hold roughly 13%. The sequencing sample was made of PBMCs. Receptors were obtained from a man aged 25 to 40 in good health and CMV-seropositive.

The J gene is TRBJ2-7, the V gene TRBV15; 10 positions match TRBD2. There are 15 residues in the CDR3. V dropped 1 base and J dropped 3; count of bases not matched to a gene: 3. Germline assignment: CDR1 LNHNV and CDR2 YYDKDF (reference sequence). In nucleotides, the CDR3 is TGTGCCACCAGCAGAGTGACTAGCGGGTACTACGAGCAGTACTTC. Translating it yields CATSRVTSGYYEQYF.

The rearrangement links TRBV4-1 to TRBJ2-2, with 11 positions matching TRBD2. The V gene's germline CDR1 is MGHRA and CDR2 YSYEKL. The CDR3 contains 15 residues. V shed 4 bases and J 6 bases; nucleotides not matched to a gene: 4. The CDR3: CASSPGLAVAGELFF. In DNA, the CDR3 is TGCGCCAGCAGCCCGGGACTAGCGGTCGCCGGGGAGCTGTTTTTT.

A single count supports this clone. The chain links TRBV4-2 to TRBJ1-4; a weak D match, TRBD1 (6 bases). CDR1 and CDR2 (germline): LGHNA, YNFKEQ. V was shortened by 4 bases and J by 0 bases, with 9 bases between the two germline ends. The CDR3 has 15 residues. The CDR3 is CASSPGQTTNEKLFF. For the CDR3, the DNA is TGTGCCAGCAGCCCGGGACAAACAACTAATGAAAAACTGTTTTTT.

This chain joins TRBV19 and TRBJ2-5; TRBD1 matches 8 bases. Losses at the gene ends were 5 bases for V and 4 bases for J; bases not matched to a gene: 9. Germline CDR1 LNHDA, CDR2 SQIVND (reference sequence). There are 15 residues in the CDR3. CDR3 sequence reads: CASSPGDRGGETQYF. The CDR3 DNA is TGTGCCAGTAGTCCCGGAGACAGGGGCGGAGAGACCCAGTACTTC.

The chain has TRBV7-2 and TRBJ2-7, with 8 bases identical to TRBD2. Per the germline V gene, CDR1 is SGHTA and CDR2 is FQGNSA. The CDR3 is made up of 13 amino acids. Trimming cost V 8 bases and J 1 base; bases outside gene matches: 4. The CDR3 spells CASQSSGSYEQYF. As DNA, the CDR3 is TGTGCCAGCCAATCTAGCGGGTCCTACGAGCAGTACTTC.

The chain joins TRBV19 to TRBJ1-3, with D possibly TRBD1 on 6 matching bases. There are 17 residues in the CDR3. Germline V gene sequence: CDR1 LNHDA, CDR2 SQIVND (reference sequence). V gave up 4 bases and J gave up 0 bases, with 16 bases separating them. The CDR3 region has the DNA TGTGCCAGTAGTAAGGGGGACGCCAGATACTCTGGAAACACCATATATTTT. Protein: CASSKGDARYSGNTIYF. The full variable domain, with the rest looked up from reference TRBV19 and TRBJ1-3, is DGGITQSPKYLFRKEGQNVTLSCEQNLNHDAMYWYRQDPGQGLRLIYYSQIVNDFQKGDIAEGYSVSREKKESFPLTVTSAQKNPTAFYLCASSKGDARYSGNTIYFGEGSWLTVV.

The rearrangement links TRBV18 to TRBJ2-2; the D gene is possibly TRBD2 (6 bases). The CDR3 covers 16 residues. V was pared by 3 bases and J by 1 base, with 12 bases between. Germline loops: CDR1 KGHSH, CDR2 LQKENI. CDR3 in amino acids: CASSPQQGGNTGELFF. In nucleotides, the CDR3 is TGTGCCAGCTCACCGCAGCAGGGAGGGAACACCGGGGAGCTGTTTTTT.

V usage is TRBV30 and J usage is TRBJ2-7, with 7 bases lining up with TRBD1. This CDR3 region has 11 residues. Germline loops: CDR1 GTSNPN, CDR2 SVGIG (reference sequence). The J segment lost 3 bases and the V segment lost 4 bases, leaving 0 bases of the junction unmatched. The CDR3 sequence is CAWTGGYEQYF. CDR3 nucleotide sequence: TGTGCCTGGACAGGGGGCTACGAGCAGTACTTC.

In its sample, this clone was seen a few times. This chain joins TRBV28 and TRBJ2-7, with 7 positions matching TRBD1. J was trimmed by 3 bases and V by 5 bases; bases with no gene match: 10. The germline V gene encodes CDR1 MDHEN and CDR2 SYDVKM. The CDR3 sequence is 15 residues long. This CDR3 reads CASSPAGTVVYEQYF. CDR3 DNA: TGTGCCAGCAGTCCAGCCGGGACAGTCGTCTACGAGCAGTACTTC.

The chain carries TRBV30 and TRBJ2-5; weak D call: TRBD2 (7 bases). Germline CDR1 is GTSNPN and CDR2 is SVGIG (reference sequence). The CDR3 consists of 13 residues. The germline V and J ends were trimmed by 2 bases and 2 bases, with 9 bases remaining between them. The CDR3 loop is CAWSRGGQETQYF. The CDR3 DNA reads as TGTGCCTGGAGTAGGGGGGGGCAAGAGACCCAGTACTTC.

A remark on this clone: The junction and the germline gene differ at one end; a read error may be behind it. The chain employs TRBV6-1 and TRBJ2-7; possible D gene TRBD2, 6 bases. Germline V lookup: CDR1 MNHNS, CDR2 SASEGT. The CDR3 sequence is 14 residues long. CDR3 amino acids: CASSEAFLRRGLPF. CDR3 bases: TGTGCCAGCAGTGAAGCGTTTCTTCGCCGGGGGTTGCCTTTC.

The genes are TRBV19 and TRBJ2-1; TRBD2 matches 9 bases. Germline CDR1 is LNHDA and CDR2 is SQIVND (reference sequence). The length of the CDR3 is 15 residues. V was clipped by 1 base and J by 8 bases; unmatched bases: 6. The CDR3 nucleotides are TGTGCCAGTAGTATAGGCGGGAGGGCCGGAGATGAGCAGTTCTTC. Residues: CASSIGGRAGDEQFF.

Only one count was recorded for this clone. This chain connects TRBV28 to TRBJ1-2; 8 bases map to TRBD1. Germline trimming cut 6 bases from V and 3 bases from J; bases unmatched to any gene: 6. There are 14 residues in the CDR3. The germline V gene has CDR1 MDHEN and CDR2 SYDVKM. The CDR3 region has the DNA TGTGCCAGCAGCTGGCCAGGGGGCGACTATGGCTACACCTTC. This encodes CASSWPGGDYGYTF.

This clone is a singleton in its sample. The chain is built from TRBV10-1 and TRBJ2-5; 8 nucleotides agree with TRBD2. The CDR3 is 15 amino acids. V shed 0 bases, J shed 3 bases, and the junction held 3 bases outside the gene matches. Germline V lookup: CDR1 WNHNN, CDR2 SYGVQD (reference sequence). CDR3: CASSESGSGEETQYF. In DNA form, the CDR3 reads TGCGCCAGCAGTGAGTCGGGTAGCGGGGAAGAGACCCAGTACTTC.

Concerning this clone itself: The germline gene is not matched at one end of the junction; a read error may be the cause. This chain links TRBV6-6 with TRBJ2-1, with 7 bases that match TRBD2. CDR3 length equals 14 residues. From germline, CDR1 is MNHNY and CDR2 SVGAGI (reference sequence). The CDR3 DNA sequence: TGTGTCAGCAGTTACCGGGGAGGGGCGGGTGAGCAGTTCTTC. This translates into CVSSYRGGAGEQFF.

This rearrangement joins TRBV28 to TRBJ2-7; maybe TRBD2 (5 bases). This CDR3 comprises 14 residues. The V gene lost 1 base and the J gene lost 3 bases, with 10 bases spanning the gap. Per the germline V gene, CDR1 is MDHEN and CDR2 is SYDVKM. The CDR3, as DNA: TGTGCCAGCAGTTTATATGGGAGAATCTACGAGCAGTACTTC. Amino acid sequence: CASSLYGRIYEQYF.

This clone was seen only once. The rearrangement uses TRBV28 and TRBJ2-3; TRBD2 aligns across 10 bases. The V segment lost 7 bases and the J segment 6 bases; nucleotides outside the gene matches: 16. CDR1 is MDHEN, CDR2 SYDVKM, per germline. There are 17 residues in the CDR3. The CDR3 coding sequence is TGTGCCAGCACCATGGGGGCTAGCGGGAGAAATATGGATACGCAGTATTTT. Translating it yields CASTMGASGRNMDTQYF.

About this clone: Other DNA variants within this sample encode the same CDR3. The CDR3 region is CASSPRQIYEQYF. CDR3 coding DNA: TGTGCCAGCTCACCCCGACAAATCTACGAGCAGTACTTC. The chain employs TRBV18 and TRBJ2-7, with D unresolved. CDR1 is KGHSH, CDR2 LQKENI, per germline. The CDR3 covers 13 residues. V was cut by 3 bases and J by 3 bases, with 9 bases left in between. Together with reference TRBV18 and TRBJ2-7, the CDR3 gives the full variable domain: NAGVMQNPRHLVRRRGQEARLRCSPMKGHSHVYWYRQLPEEGLKFMVYLQKENIIDESGMPKERFSAEFPKEGPSILRIQQVVRGDSAAYFCASSPRQIYEQYFGPGTRLTVT.

V is TRBV5-5 and J is TRBJ2-4, with TRBD1 as a possible D gene (6 bases). Trimming stripped 2 bases from V and 6 bases from J, with 12 bases between. Germline-derived CDR1 and CDR2 are SGHKS and YYEKEE (reference sequence). The CDR3 runs to 14 residues. CDR3 residues: CASSLKGVINIQYF. As DNA, the CDR3 is TGTGCCAGCAGCTTAAAGGGGGTTATAAACATTCAGTACTTC.

This chain links TRBV7-3 with TRBJ1-3, with 8 bases identical to TRBD1. This CDR3 comprises 13 residues. V dropped 5 bases and J dropped 4; count of bases not matched to a gene: 1. Germline CDR1 is SGHTA and CDR2 is FQGTGA. The CDR3 DNA reads TGTGCCAGCAGCCAGGGGGCCGGAAACACCATATATTTT. It translates to CASSQGAGNTIYF. The full variable domain, with the rest looked up from reference TRBV7-3 and TRBJ1-3, is GAGVSQTPSNKVTEKGKYVELRCDPISGHTALYWYRQSLGQGPEFLIYFQGTGAADDSGLPNDRFFAVRPEGSVSTLKIQRTERGDSAVYLCASSQGAGNTIYFGEGSWLTVV.

The V call is TRBV2, the J call TRBJ2-5; D possibly corresponds to TRBD1 (6 bases). The J call may be faulty, since TRBJ2-7 better matches the DNA end. CDR3 length: 12 amino acids. CDR1 and CDR2 from the germline V gene are SNHLY and FYNNEI. In DNA, the CDR3 is TGTGCCAGCAGGAAACAGGGTGGCGAGCAGTACTTC. This encodes CASRKQGGEQYF.

The V call is TRBV6-6, the J call TRBJ2-7, with D possibly matching TRBD1 (6 bases). The germline V and J ends were trimmed by 0 bases and 0 bases, with 12 bases remaining between them. The CDR3 length is 16 residues. Germline lookup yields CDR1 MNHNY and CDR2 SVGAGI (reference sequence). CDR3 sequence (DNA): TGTGCCAGCAGTTACTCTCAGACAGGTATCTCCTACGAGCAGTACTTC. Translation gives CASSYSQTGISYEQYF.

CDR3 DNA: TGTGCCAGCAGTCAGAGTAGCTACAACACCGGGGAGCTGTTTTTT. Translated: CASSQSSYNTGELFF. The chain uses TRBV9 and TRBJ2-2; D gene ambiguous. Trimming cost V 5 bases and J 2 bases, with 13 bases left between them. The CDR3 runs 15 residues. Germline V gene data show CDR1 as SGDLS and CDR2 as YYNGEE.

A word on this clone: Mismatch with germline at one junction end may stem from a read error. At the DNA level, this CDR3 is encoded by other sequences in the same sample as well. This sequence joins TRBV19 and TRBJ1-4; D not resolved. The CDR3 is made up of 14 amino acids. Germline V gene sequence: CDR1 LNHDA, CDR2 SQIVND (reference sequence). CDR3 nucleotides: TGTGCCAGTAGTATACCCCCGGAGAGGGAAAAGCTGTTTTTT. The encoded protein is CASSIPPEREKLFF.

The rearrangement uses TRBV11-2 and TRBJ1-4, with D perhaps matching TRBD1 (5 bases). Trimming took 0 bases from V and 7 from J, leaving 12 bases between them. CDR1 is SGHAT and CDR2 is FQNNGV in the germline V gene. CDR3 length: 15 residues. As DNA, the CDR3 is TGTGCCAGCAGCTTAGACAGGGCGCGGGGTGAAAAACTGTTTTTT. As protein: CASSLDRARGEKLFF.

The chain has TRBV5-6 and TRBJ2-7; no firm D call. This CDR3 has 14 residues. V was cut by 0 bases and J by 2 bases, with 9 bases left in between. Germline V CDR1 and CDR2: SGHDT, YYEEEE. Here the CDR3 reads CASSLAPSAYEQYF. DNA of the CDR3: TGTGCCAGCAGCTTGGCCCCCTCAGCCTACGAGCAGTACTTC.

J is TRBJ2-3 and V is TRBV6-5; the D is unclear. The CDR3 loop spans 13 amino acids. The V end lost 3 bases, the J end lost 4 bases, and 8 bases lay between the germline ends. Germline V gene lookup returns CDR1 MNHEY and CDR2 SVGAGI. The CDR3 DNA reads as TGTGCCAGCAGTTATAGCCCCGCAGATACGCAGTATTTT. It specifies CASSYSPADTQYF.

The chain couples TRBV28 to TRBJ2-1; 12 positions agree with TRBD2. After removal of 6 bases from V and 8 bases from J, the junction contained 5 bases not matched to a gene. Germline CDR1 reads MDHEN; CDR2 reads SYDVKM. The CDR3 totals 14 residues. The CDR3 spells CASRLLAGGDEQFF. The CDR3, as DNA: TGTGCCAGCAGATTACTAGCGGGAGGAGATGAGCAGTTCTTC.